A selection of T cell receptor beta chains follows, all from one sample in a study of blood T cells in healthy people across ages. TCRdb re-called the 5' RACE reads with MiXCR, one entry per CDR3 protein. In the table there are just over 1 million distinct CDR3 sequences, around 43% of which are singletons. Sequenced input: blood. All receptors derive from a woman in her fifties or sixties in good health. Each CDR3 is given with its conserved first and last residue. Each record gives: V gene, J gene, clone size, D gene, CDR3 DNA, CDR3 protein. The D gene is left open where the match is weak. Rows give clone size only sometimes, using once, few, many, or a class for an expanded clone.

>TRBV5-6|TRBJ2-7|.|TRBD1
TGTGCCAGCAGCTTTCGTCGGACAGGAGAGACGGATGAGCAGTACTTC
CASSFRRTGETDEQYF
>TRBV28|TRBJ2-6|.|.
TGTGCCAGCGCCGAATCCGGGACCTCTTCTGGGGCCAACGTCCTGACTTTC
CASAESGTSSGANVLTF
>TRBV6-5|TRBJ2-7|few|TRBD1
TGTGCCAGCAGTTACTCGAGGGGCTCAGGGGGCACCTACGAGCAGTACTTC
CASSYSRGSGGTYEQYF
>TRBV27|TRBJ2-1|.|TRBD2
TGTGCCAGCAGTTTTTCCCCGAATCTAGCGGGAATGTACAATGAGCAGTTCTTC
CASSFSPNLAGMYNEQFF
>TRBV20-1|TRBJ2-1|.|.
TGCAGTGCTAGAGATTTGCGGGGAGGGGGATTGGATGAGCAGTTCTTC
CSARDLRGGGLDEQFF
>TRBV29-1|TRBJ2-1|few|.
TGCAGCGTTGCATCAATGCGGGGTGTGTACAATGAGCAGTTCTTC
CSVASMRGVYNEQFF
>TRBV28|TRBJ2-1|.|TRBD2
TGTGCCAGCAGTCCGCCCCTAGCGGGGCATAACAATGAGCAGTTCTTC
CASSPPLAGHNNEQFF
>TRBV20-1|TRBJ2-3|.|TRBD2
TGCAGTGCTAGAGTTCTTCGGGAGGGCATCTATACGCAGTATTTT
CSARVLREGIYTQYF
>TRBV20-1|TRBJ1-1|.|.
TGCAGTGCCCCAGGGACCTCCGTGAACACTGAAGCTTTCTTT
CSAPGTSVNTEAFF
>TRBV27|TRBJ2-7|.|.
TGTGCCAGCAGTTTCAATGGGGATGAGCAGTACTTC
CASSFNGDEQYF
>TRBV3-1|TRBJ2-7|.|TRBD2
TGTGCCAGCAGCCAAGGGCTAGCGGGGAACTACGAGCAGTACTTC
CASSQGLAGNYEQYF
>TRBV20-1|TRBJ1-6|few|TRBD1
TGCAGTGCTAGGGAGTCCGGGACAGGGGGAACACCCCTCCACTTT
CSARESGTGGTPLHF
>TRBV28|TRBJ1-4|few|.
TGTGCCAGCAATAATTTCAGGGATGAAAAACTGTTTTTT
CASNNFRDEKLFF
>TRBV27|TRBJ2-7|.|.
TGTGCCAGTTCCCCGGGTGGCCGGGGCGAGCAGTACTTC
CASSPGGRGEQYF
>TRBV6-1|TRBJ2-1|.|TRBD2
TGTGCCAGCAGTCCAGGACTAGCGGGAGGGCCTAAACACAATGAGCAGTTCTTC
CASSPGLAGGPKHNEQFF
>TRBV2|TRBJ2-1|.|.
TGTGCCAGCGCAAGTTGGTCCTACAATGAGCAGTTCTTC
CASASWSYNEQFF
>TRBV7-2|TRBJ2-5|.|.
TGTGCCAGCAGCTTAGCGCCGGGCCCGCGTAGAGAGACCCAGTACTTC
CASSLAPGPRRETQYF
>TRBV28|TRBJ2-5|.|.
TGTGCCAGCAGTTTCGGAACTCTCACTTACCAAGAGACCCAGTACTTC
CASSFGTLTYQETQYF
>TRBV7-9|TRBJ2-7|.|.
TGTGCCAGCACGGACCCCGGGACGAGTTACGAGCAGTACTTC
CASTDPGTSYEQYF
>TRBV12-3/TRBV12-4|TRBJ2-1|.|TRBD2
TGTGCCAGCAGAAATGGACTAGCGGGCCCTACTAGCTCCTACAATGAGCAGTTCTTC
CASRNGLAGPTSSYNEQFF
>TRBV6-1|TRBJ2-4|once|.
TGTGCCAGCAGTGAAGGAGACAGGCTTGGGCACATTCAGTACTTC
CASSEGDRLGHIQYF
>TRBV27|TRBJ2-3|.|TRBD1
TGTGCCAGCACCTCGACAGGGTGGGTCACAGATACGCAGTATTTT
CASTSTGWVTDTQYF
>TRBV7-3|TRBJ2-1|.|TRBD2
TGTGCCAGCAGTAAGCGGGAGGGCCCCTACAATGAGCAGTTCTTC
CASSKREGPYNEQFF
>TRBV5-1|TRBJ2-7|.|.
TGCGCCAGCAGCCCAGAGACAGGCTTCGTGAACGAGCAGTACTTC
CASSPETGFVNEQYF
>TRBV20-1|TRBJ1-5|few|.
TGCAGTGCTAGCCTCCGGGGGGGCCAAGGCAATCAGCCCCAGCATTTT
CSASLRGGQGNQPQHF
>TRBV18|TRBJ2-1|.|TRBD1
TGTGCCAGCTCACCACCACTTGGACAGGGTAGTTCCTACAATGAGCAGTTCTTC
CASSPPLGQGSSYNEQFF
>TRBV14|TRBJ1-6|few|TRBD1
TGTGCCAGCAGCCAAGATATTTCAGGGGGCGGTTCACCCCTCCACTTT
CASSQDISGGGSPLHF
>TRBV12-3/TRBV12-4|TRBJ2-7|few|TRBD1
TGTGCCAGCAGCCCAGACTGGGACAGGGCCTACGAGCAGTACTTC
CASSPDWDRAYEQYF
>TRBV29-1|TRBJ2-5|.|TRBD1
TGCAGCGTCAAGGACAGGGGGAGACATGAGACCCAGTACTTC
CSVKDRGRHETQYF
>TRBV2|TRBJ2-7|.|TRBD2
TGTGCCAGCAGTAACCCTGGGACTAGCGGGGGGGACGAGCAGTACTTC
CASSNPGTSGGDEQYF
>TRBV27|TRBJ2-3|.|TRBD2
TGTGCCAGTACGGGGGGGGTCGATACGCAGTATTTT
CASTGGVDTQYF
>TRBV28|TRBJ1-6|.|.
TGTGCCAGCAGCCACCCGAGGGGGTCGGGTAATTCACCCCTCCACTTT
CASSHPRGSGNSPLHF
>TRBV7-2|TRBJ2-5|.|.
TGTGCCAGCAGCTTAGGGGTCGGCGGCGGGCAGTACTTC
CASSLGVGGGQYF
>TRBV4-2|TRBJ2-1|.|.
TGTGCCAGCAGCCAACACTCCACTCTTGACAATGAGCGGTTCTTC
CASSQHSTLDNERFF
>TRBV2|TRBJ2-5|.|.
TGTGCCACCCCCGGGGAATACCAAGAGACCCAGTACTTC
CATPGEYQETQYF
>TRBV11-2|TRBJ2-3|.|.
TGTGCCAGCAGCTTCCCCGGATACACAGATACGCAGTATTTT
CASSFPGYTDTQYF
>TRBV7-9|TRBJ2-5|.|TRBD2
TGTGCCAGCAGCTCTACTAGCGGGAGGGACACCCAAGAGACCCAGTACTTC
CASSSTSGRDTQETQYF
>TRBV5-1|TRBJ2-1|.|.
TGCGCCAGCAGCTTGACTCAGGGAATCTCCTACAATGAGCAGTTCTTC
CASSLTQGISYNEQFF
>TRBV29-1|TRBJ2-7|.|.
TGCAGCGTTCTATCAGAAACCTACTCCTACGAGCAGTACTTC
CSVLSETYSYEQYF
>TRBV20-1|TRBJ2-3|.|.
TGCAGTGCTACCCGACTAGTGGGTAGCACAGATACGCAGTATTTT
CSATRLVGSTDTQYF
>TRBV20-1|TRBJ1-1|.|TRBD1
TGCAGTGCTTCACCGCCTAGGGGGCAGGTGAACACTGAAGCTTTCTTT
CSASPPRGQVNTEAFF
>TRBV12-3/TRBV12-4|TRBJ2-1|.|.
TGTGCCAGCAGTCGCCCTAATGAGCAGTTCTTC
CASSRPNEQFF
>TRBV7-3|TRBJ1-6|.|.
TGTGCCAGCAGTCGGACGGGAAATTCACCCCTCCACTTT
CASSRTGNSPLHF
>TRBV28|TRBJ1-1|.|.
TGTGCCGCCAAATCGGGGTTTAACACTGAAGCTTTCTTT
CAAKSGFNTEAFF
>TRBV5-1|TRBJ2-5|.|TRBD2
TGCGCCAGCAGTGAAGGCGGGAGCGGAGAGACCCAGTACTTC
CASSEGGSGETQYF
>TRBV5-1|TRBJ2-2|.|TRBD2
TGCGCCAGCAGCTTCGTGGGACTAGCGGGAGAGTTTCCCGGGGAGCTGTTTTTT
CASSFVGLAGEFPGELFF
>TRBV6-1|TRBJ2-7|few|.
TGTGCCAGCACCGACCAAGGGGGGGACGAGCAGTACTTC
CASTDQGGDEQYF
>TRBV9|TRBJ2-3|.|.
TGTGCCAGCAGCGTAGTTGGACTCGGAGTAAACACAGATACGCAGTATTTT
CASSVVGLGVNTDTQYF
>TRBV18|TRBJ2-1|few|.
TGTGCCAGCTCACCACCGTCGAGTGGTGAGCAGTTCTTC
CASSPPSSGEQFF
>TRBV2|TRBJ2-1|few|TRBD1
TGTGCCAGCAGTGTGGGAACAGGGGGCTACGAGCAGTTCTTC
CASSVGTGGYEQFF
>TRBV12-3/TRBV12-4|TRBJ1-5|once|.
TGTGCCAGCAGTTTCGGGCGCCGGGCGACAGGCAATCAGCCCCAGCATTTT
CASSFGRRATGNQPQHF
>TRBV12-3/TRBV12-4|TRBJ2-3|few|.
TGTGCCAGCAGCAGAAATCCCGGGACCTTTTCCACAGATACGCAGTATTTT
CASSRNPGTFSTDTQYF
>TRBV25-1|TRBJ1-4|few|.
TGTGCCAGCAGCGAAGACGTACTCGAAAAACTGTTTTTT
CASSEDVLEKLFF